This record concerns one T cell receptor beta chain sequence. Its target is not known. Using its own MiXCR run on the reads, TCRdb lists one record per CDR3 protein. The sample includes some 940,000 distinct CDR3 sequences, less than 35% seen only once; the top ten take around 15%. The ends lost 0 bases at V and 5 bases at J; junction bases unmatched: 12. This CDR3 is built from 18 residues. Germline CDR1 and CDR2: MNHEY and SVGEGT. These data originate in a study of T cell repertoires in cytomegalovirus infection. Study-wide background: Evidence of both CMV infection and a matching HLA type came from public TCR beta signatures.

Findings of the study overall: What dominated the ex vivo response were HLA-C-restricted CMV-specific TCR beta clonotypes. Totalled public TCR beta family frequency picked out people who carried CMV plus the relevant HLA.

The material sequenced was cultured CD8+ T cells from PBMCs, taken from culture after CMV antigen stimulation. The chain combines TRBV6-2 or TRBV6-3 with TRBJ2-3, with 9 bases matching TRBD2. This TCR was recovered from a human donor in good health (CMV status not recorded). Some clones in this sample may be carry-over from other donors' samples. CDR3 protein: CASSYSIGGGGAEDTQYF. The CDR3 DNA reads TGTGCCAGCAGTTACTCGATAGGGGGCGGGGGGGCCGAAGATACGCAGTATTTT.